The 15 T cell receptor beta chains below come from one sample, sequenced in a study of low-dose radiotherapy and immunotherapy resistance in tumors. Primers used for first-strand cDNA, a TRAV- and TRBV-specific set, covered both alpha and beta chains. TCR amplification ran about 20 PCR cycles using constant-region and V-primer adapter primers. Each CDR3 protein gets one entry after TCRdb re-called the reads with MiXCR. The table has about 16,000 distinct CDR3 sequences, about 73% seen once. These TCRs come from a human donor with advanced metastatic prostate, ovarian, gallbladder or colorectal cancer (not recorded which). This table probably holds off-target reads from a library built for another chain.

The chain combines TRBV5-1 with TRBJ1-6, with TRBD1 matching over 9 bases. After removal of 5 bases from V and 8 bases from J, the junction contained 8 bases not matched to a gene. Germline CDR1 is SGHRS and CDR2 is YFSETQ. The CDR3 runs to 15 residues. The DNA of the CDR3 is TGCGCCAGCAGACGCGGGACAGGGTTTGATTCACCCCTCCACTTT. It codes for CASRRGTGFDSPLHF.

This clonotype occurred once. The J gene is TRBJ2-1, the V gene TRBV6-8; D possibly corresponds to TRBD2 (6 bases). Trimming cost V 4 bases and J 7 bases, with 20 bases left between them. Germline V lookup: CDR1 MNHGY, CDR2 SAAAGT. The CDR3 sequence is 16 residues long. The CDR3 DNA follows: TGTGCCAGCAGTTGGGGAAGAAGTAGGGCGGGGAATGAGCAGTTCTTC. Translation gives CASSWGRSRAGNEQFF.

The rearrangement uses TRBV20-1 and TRBJ2-5; 10 bases match TRBD1. Germline loops: CDR1 DFQATT, CDR2 SNEGSKA (reference sequence). The V segment lost 3 bases and the J segment 4 bases; nucleotides outside the gene matches: 11. The CDR3 is 16 residues long. CDR3 protein: CSASRQGARSLETQYF. The CDR3 DNA follows: TGCAGTGCTAGCAGACAGGGGGCGCGATCGCTAGAGACCCAGTACTTC.

The J gene is TRBJ2-1, the V gene TRBV5-1, with D perhaps TRBD2 (5 bases). V dropped 0 bases and J dropped 4 bases, with 17 bases sitting between them. The CDR3 is 17 amino acids. Germline V gives CDR1 SGHRS, CDR2 YFSETQ. The DNA for the CDR3 is TGCGCCAGCAGCTTGGGTATAGTCCGCCGGGATTACAATGAGCAGTTCTTC. It codes for CASSLGIVRRDYNEQFF. The variable domain in full, completed from reference TRBV5-1 and TRBJ2-1, reads KAGVTQTPRYLIKTRGQQVTLSCSPISGHRSVSWYQQTPGQGLQFLFEYFSETQRNKGNFPGRFSGRQFSNSRSEMNVSTLELGDSALYLCASSLGIVRRDYNEQFFGPGTRLTVL.

This CDR3 reads CASSPGAKGYNEQFF. CDR3 DNA sequence: TGTGCCAGCTCACCAGGAGCTAAGGGCTACAATGAGCAGTTCTTC. This chain connects TRBV18 to TRBJ2-1; D call uncertain. V lost 2 bases and J lost 3, with 11 bases in between. Germline assignment: CDR1 KGHSH and CDR2 LQKENI. CDR3 size: 15 residues.

The DNA of the CDR3 is TGCGCCAGCAGTTTCGAAAACACCGGGGAGCTGTTTTTT. This encodes CASSFENTGELFF. V gene TRBV5-1 combines with J gene TRBJ2-2; D is undetermined. Germline V gene data show CDR1 as SGHRS and CDR2 as YFSETQ. This CDR3 spans 13 amino acids. V lost 5 bases, J lost 2 bases, and 7 bases lay in between.

V usage is TRBV6-2 or TRBV6-3 and J usage is TRBJ2-2; D is undetermined. CDR1 is MNHEY, CDR2 SVGEGT, per germline. Trimming took 5 bases from V and 2 from J, leaving 9 bases between them. This CDR3 is built from 14 residues. The CDR3 DNA follows: TGTGCCAGCAGTGTGGTAGCAAACACCGGGGAGCTGTTTTTT. It translates to CASSVVANTGELFF.

J is TRBJ2-5 and V is TRBV30; no clear D gene. The CDR3 totals 14 residues. Germline CDR1 and CDR2: GTSNPN and SVGIG (reference sequence). Trimming pared 1 base from V and 0 bases from J, leaving 9 bases between. CDR3 protein: CAWSGTNHQETQYF. CDR3 in DNA: TGTGCCTGGAGTGGTACTAACCACCAAGAGACCCAGTACTTC.

This clonotype was observed once. J is TRBJ1-6 and V is TRBV28; D possibly corresponds to TRBD1 (5 bases). The CDR3 has 15 amino acids. Trimming shortened V by 3 bases and J by 9 bases, and 15 bases separated the two germline ends. The germline CDR1 and CDR2 sequences are MDHEN and SYDVKM. The CDR3 DNA reads TGTGCCAGCAGTTTTAGGGACGGAAGACTTTCACCCCTCCACTTT. Translation gives CASSFRDGRLSPLHF.

The rearrangement uses TRBV28 and TRBJ2-3, with a possible D match to TRBD2 (6 bases). From germline, CDR1 is MDHEN and CDR2 SYDVKM. This CDR3 has 13 amino acids. Between the trimmed V and J ends, which lost 5 bases and 3 bases, there was a span of 9 bases. The CDR3 is CASSGDFTDTQYF. CDR3 nucleotides: TGTGCCAGCAGTGGGGACTTTACAGATACGCAGTATTTT.

This clonotype was seen only a few times. The CDR3: CSVAGTGGLGEQYF. The CDR3 nucleotides read TGCAGCGTTGCCGGGACAGGCGGCCTGGGCGAGCAGTACTTC. The chain is built from TRBV29-1 and TRBJ2-7, with 8 positions matching TRBD1. Per germline, CDR1 SQVTM and CDR2 ANQGSEA. The V segment lost 4 bases and the J segment 6 bases; nucleotides outside the gene matches: 11. The CDR3 contains 14 residues.

Written as DNA, the CDR3 is TGCAGCGTTGAAGGTTTAGCCAAAAACATTCAGTACTTC. Its protein is CSVEGLAKNIQYF. The chain has TRBV29-1 and TRBJ2-4; D is unresolved. V was cut by 1 base and J by 0 bases, with 4 bases left in between. CDR3 length: 13 amino acids. From germline, CDR1 is SQVTM and CDR2 ANQGSEA.

The table lists this clonotype with a count of one. The chain is built from TRBV24-1 and TRBJ2-2, with 10 bases aligning to TRBD1. This CDR3 contains 16 residues. V lost 4 bases, J lost 5 bases, and 6 bases stayed unmatched. Germline loops: CDR1 KGHDR, CDR2 SFDVKD. The CDR3 region is CATSDPGTGVTGELFF. The CDR3 DNA is TGTGCCACCAGTGACCCCGGGACAGGGGTTACCGGGGAGCTGTTTTTT.

This clonotype was recorded a few times. The rearrangement links TRBV28 to TRBJ1-3, with D possibly being TRBD1 (5 bases). The V gene lost 10 bases and the J gene lost 0 bases, with 13 bases spanning the gap. This CDR3 contains 14 residues. From germline, CDR1 is MDHEN and CDR2 SYDVKM. The DNA of the CDR3 is TGTGCCACCGATGGGACGGGCTCTGGAAACACCATATATTTT. Amino acids: CATDGTGSGNTIYF. The whole variable domain, filled in from reference TRBV28 and TRBJ1-3, reads DVKVTQSSRYLVKRTGEKVFLECVQDMDHENMFWYRQDPGLGLRLIYFSYDVKMKEKGDIPEGYSVSREKKERFSLILESASTNQTSMYLCATDGTGSGNTIYFGEGSWLTVV.

The V and J genes are TRBV12-3 or TRBV12-4 and TRBJ2-7; D unresolved. The V and J ends lost 2 bases and 6 bases respectively, with 8 bases between them. This CDR3 comprises 12 residues. The CDR3 bases are TGTGCCAGCAGTTTACACATCCTCGAGCAGTACTTC. Translating gives CASSLHILEQYF.